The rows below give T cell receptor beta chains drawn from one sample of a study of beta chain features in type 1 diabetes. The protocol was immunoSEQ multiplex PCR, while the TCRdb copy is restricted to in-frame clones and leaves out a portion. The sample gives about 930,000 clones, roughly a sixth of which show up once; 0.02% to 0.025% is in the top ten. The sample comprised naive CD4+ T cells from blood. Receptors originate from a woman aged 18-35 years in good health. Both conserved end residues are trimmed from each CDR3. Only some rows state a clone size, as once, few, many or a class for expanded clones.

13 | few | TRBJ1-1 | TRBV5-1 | ASSLGTGMNTEAF
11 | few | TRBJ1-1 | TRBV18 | ATEGPGGTEAF
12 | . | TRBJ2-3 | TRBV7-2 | ASSLWSGTDTQY
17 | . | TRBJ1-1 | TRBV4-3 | ASSQDFSTGRGLLGEAF
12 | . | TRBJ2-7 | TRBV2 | ASSDGGHSYEQY
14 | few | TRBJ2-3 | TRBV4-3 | ASRGPSGMRTDTQY
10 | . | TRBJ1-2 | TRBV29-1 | SVEDPGSGYT
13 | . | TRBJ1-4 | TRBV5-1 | ASRDRGLDNEKLF
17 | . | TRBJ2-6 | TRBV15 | ATSRDWGRQASGANVLT
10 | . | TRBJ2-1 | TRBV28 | ASSLLTNEQF
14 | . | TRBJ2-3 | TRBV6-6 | ASSYVQGFGTDTQY
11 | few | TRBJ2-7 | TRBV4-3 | ASSQDIPYEQY
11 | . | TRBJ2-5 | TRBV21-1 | ASYECAEETQY
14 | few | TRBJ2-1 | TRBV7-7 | ASSPTDRSSYNEQF
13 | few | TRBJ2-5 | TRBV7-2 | ASSYILASQETQY
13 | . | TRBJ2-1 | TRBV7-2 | ASRTPGGPYNEQF
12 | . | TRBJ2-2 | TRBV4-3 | ASSRQRNTGELF
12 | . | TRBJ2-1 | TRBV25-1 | ASSERGTNNEQF
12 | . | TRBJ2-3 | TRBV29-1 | SVGTGTSTDTQY
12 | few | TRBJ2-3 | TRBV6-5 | ASSYGTSADTQY
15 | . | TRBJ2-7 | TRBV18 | ASSPPSLTAGYGEQY
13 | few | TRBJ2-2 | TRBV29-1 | SAVEGRPNTGELF
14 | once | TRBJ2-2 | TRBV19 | ASSRHLERNTGELF
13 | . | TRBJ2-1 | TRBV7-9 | ASSPRLVGDNEQF
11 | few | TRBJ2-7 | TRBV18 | ASSLGLLYEQY
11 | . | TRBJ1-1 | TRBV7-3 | ASSNRPREPAF
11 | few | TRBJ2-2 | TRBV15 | ATSRDPTGELF
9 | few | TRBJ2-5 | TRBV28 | ASRILETQY
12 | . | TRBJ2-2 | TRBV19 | ASSLDYGTGELF
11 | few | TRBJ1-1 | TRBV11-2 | ASSPHLNTEAF
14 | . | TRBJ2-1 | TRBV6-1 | ASSEALAGSANEQF
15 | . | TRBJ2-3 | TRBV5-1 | ASSYSPGQGRLDTQY
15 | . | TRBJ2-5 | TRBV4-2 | ASSQDRSLAGEETQY
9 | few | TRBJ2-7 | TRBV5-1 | ASSTGIWQY
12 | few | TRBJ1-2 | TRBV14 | ASSPNGQGAGYT
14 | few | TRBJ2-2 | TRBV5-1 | ASSSAGALNTGELF
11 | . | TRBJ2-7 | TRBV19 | ASRGTSSYEQY
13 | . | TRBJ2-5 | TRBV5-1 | ASSSQLPPQETQY